The present TCR beta chain was sequenced within a study of Graves' ophthalmopathy and Graves' hyperthyroidism. The study amplified TCR beta CDR3 regions using RNA transcripts. First-round RT-PCR used HTBI primers; second-round multiplex PCR followed. TCRdb recomputed calls from the multiplex PCR reads with MiXCR, one row per CDR3 protein. The sample lists hundreds of thousands of distinct CDR3 sequences; about 40% were seen once. In its sample, this clonotype was seen many times. CDR1 and CDR2 from the germline V gene are SGHTS and YDEGEE. The CDR3 is made up of 15 amino acids. Germline trimming cut 3 bases from V and 4 bases from J; bases unmatched to any gene: 4.

The clonotype comes from an adult man with Graves' ophthalmopathy. The rearrangement joins TRBV5-8 to TRBJ2-6; TRBD1 matches at 7 bases. The sequencing sample was made of peripheral blood. CDR3 nucleotides: TGTGCCAGCAGCTCAGGGGGTTCCGGGGCCAACGTCCTGACTTTC. This gives the protein CASSSGGSGANVLTF.